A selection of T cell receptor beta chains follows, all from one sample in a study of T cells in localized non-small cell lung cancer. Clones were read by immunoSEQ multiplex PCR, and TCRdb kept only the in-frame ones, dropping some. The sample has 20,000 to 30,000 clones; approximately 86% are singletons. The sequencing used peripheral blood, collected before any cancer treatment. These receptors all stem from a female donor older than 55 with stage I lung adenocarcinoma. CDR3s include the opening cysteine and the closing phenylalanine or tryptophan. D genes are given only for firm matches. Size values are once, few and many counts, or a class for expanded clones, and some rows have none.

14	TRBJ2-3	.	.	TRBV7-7	CASSSGLSTDTQYF	TGTGCTAGCAGCTCAGGGCTTAGCACAGATACGCAGTATTTT
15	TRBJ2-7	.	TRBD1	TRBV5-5	CASSQTGQGLGEQYF	TGTGCCAGCAGCCAGACGGGACAGGGGTTAGGGGAGCAGTACTTC
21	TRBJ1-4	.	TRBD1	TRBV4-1	CASSQFFGLDRGWTTNEKLFF	TGCGCCAGCAGCCAATTTTTTGGTTTGGACAGGGGCTGGACAACTAATGAAAAACTGTTTTTT
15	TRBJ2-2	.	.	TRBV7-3	CASSSGPDNTGELFF	TGTGCCAGCAGCTCTGGACCTGATAACACCGGGGAGCTGTTTTTT
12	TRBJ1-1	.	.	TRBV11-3	CASSRSPTEAFF	TGTGCCAGCAGCCGGAGTCCAACTGAAGCTTTCTTT
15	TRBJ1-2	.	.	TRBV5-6	CASSPYTEGPSAYTF	TGTGCCAGCAGCCCGTACACCGAGGGGCCCTCCGCTTACACCTTC
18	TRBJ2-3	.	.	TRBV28	CASSLRTRTILSTDTQYF	TGTGCCAGCAGTTTAAGGACAAGAACTATTCTTAGCACAGATACGCAGTATTTT
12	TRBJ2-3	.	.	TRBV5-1	CASSLDSNTQYF	TGCGCCAGCAGCTTGGATTCAAATACGCAGTATTTT
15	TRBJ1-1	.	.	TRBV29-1	CSVPGGTRKNTEAFF	TGCAGCGTTCCAGGCGGGACTCGGAAGAACACTGAAGCTTTCTTT
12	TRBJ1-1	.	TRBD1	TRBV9	CASSGRDSEAFF	TGTGCCAGCAGCGGGAGGGACAGTGAAGCTTTCTTT
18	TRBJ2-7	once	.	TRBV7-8	CASSLVKYFGTDAYEQYF	TGTGCCAGCAGCTTAGTAAAGTATTTCGGCACCGATGCCTACGAGCAGTACTTC
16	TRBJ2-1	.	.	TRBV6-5	CASSYYDGISYNEQFF	TGTGCCAGCAGTTACTACGACGGGATTTCCTACAATGAGCAGTTCTTC
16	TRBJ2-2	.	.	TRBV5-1	CASSLASGVNTGELFF	TGCGCCAGCAGCTTGGCCTCGGGAGTAAACACCGGGGAGCTGTTTTTT
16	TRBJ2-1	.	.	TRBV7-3	CASSLSTGSSYNEQFF	TGTGCCAGCAGCCTTTCGACAGGCAGCTCCTACAATGAGCAGTTCTTC
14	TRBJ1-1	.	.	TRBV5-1	CASSLNSLNTEAFF	TGCGCCAGCAGCTTGAACAGCCTGAACACTGAAGCTTTCTTT
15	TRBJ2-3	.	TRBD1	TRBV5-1	CASSLGRQGADTQYF	TGCGCCAGCAGCTTGGGTCGCCAGGGGGCGGATACGCAGTATTTT
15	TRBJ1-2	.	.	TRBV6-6	CASSYGGSANYGYTF	TGTGCCAGCAGTTACGGGGGTTCGGCTAACTATGGCTACACCTTC
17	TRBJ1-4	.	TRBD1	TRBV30	CAWSPTGGVIGDEKLFF	TGTGCCTGGAGCCCAACAGGGGGTGTAATTGGGGATGAAAAACTGTTTTTT
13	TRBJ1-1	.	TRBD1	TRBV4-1	CASSRDRAYEAFF	TGCGCCAGCAGCCGGGACAGGGCTTATGAAGCTTTCTTT
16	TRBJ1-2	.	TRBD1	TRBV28	CATLGTGNSPDYGYTF	TGTGCCACCCTAGGGACAGGCAATTCCCCGGACTATGGCTACACCTTC
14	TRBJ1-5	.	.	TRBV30	CAWSVGNSNQPQHF	TGTGCCTGGAGTGTAGGAAATAGCAATCAGCCCCAGCATTTT
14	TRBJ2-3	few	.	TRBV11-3	CASSLTTSTDTQYF	TGTGCCAGCAGCCTGACGACTAGCACAGATACGCAGTATTTT
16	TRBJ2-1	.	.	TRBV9	CASSVVGLSSYNEQFF	TGTGCCAGCAGCGTAGTTGGCTTGAGCTCCTACAATGAGCAGTTCTTC
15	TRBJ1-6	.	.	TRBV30	CAWSGRRNLNSPLHF	TGTGCCTGGAGTGGGAGGAGGAATCTTAATTCACCCCTCCACTTT
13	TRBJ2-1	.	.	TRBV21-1	CASNTRGNNEQFF	TGTGCCAGCAACACACGGGGTAACAATGAGCAGTTCTTC
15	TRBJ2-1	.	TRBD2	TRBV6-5	CASRTSGGTGGEQFF	TGTGCCTCGCGGACTAGCGGGGGAACAGGGGGTGAGCAGTTCTTC
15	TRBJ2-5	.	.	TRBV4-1	CASSQGGGLRETQYF	TGCGCCAGCAGCCAAGGTGGGGGACTTCGGGAGACCCAGTACTTC
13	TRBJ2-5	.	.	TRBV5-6	CASSLGGLETQYF	TGTGCCAGCAGCTTGGGGGGGCTTGAGACCCAGTACTTC
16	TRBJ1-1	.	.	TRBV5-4	CASRRSAGGRDTEAFF	TGTGCTAGCAGACGCAGTGCGGGGGGCCGGGACACTGAAGCTTTCTTT
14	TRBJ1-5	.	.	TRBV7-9	CASSLGGFGQPQHF	TGTGCCAGCAGCTTAGGGGGATTTGGTCAGCCCCAGCATTTT
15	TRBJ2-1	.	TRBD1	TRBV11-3	CASSLGQGAYNEQFF	TGTGCCAGCAGCTTAGGACAGGGGGCTTACAATGAGCAGTTCTTC
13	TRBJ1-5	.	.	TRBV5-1	CASSLGRAQPQHF	TGCGCCAGCAGCTTGGGACGAGCCCAGCCCCAGCATTTT
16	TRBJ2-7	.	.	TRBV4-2	CASSPASGDAGRETFF	TGTGCCAGCAGCCCCGCCTCGGGGGACGCAGGCCGCGAAACTTTCTTC
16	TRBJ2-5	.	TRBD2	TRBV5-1	CASSLVGGGREETQYF	TGCGCCAGCAGCTTGGTAGGCGGCGGGAGAGAAGAGACCCAGTACTTC
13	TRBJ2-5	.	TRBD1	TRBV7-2	CASSSRGQQTQYF	TGTGCCAGCAGCTCCAGGGGGCAGCAGACCCAGTACTTC
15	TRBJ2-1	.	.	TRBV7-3	CASSLGIPLYNEQFF	TGTGCCAGCAGCTTAGGCATCCCCCTTTACAATGAGCAGTTCTTC
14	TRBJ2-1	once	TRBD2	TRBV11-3	CASSLGLAGAQQFF	TGTGCCAGCAGCTTAGGGCTAGCGGGGGCCCAGCAGTTCTTC
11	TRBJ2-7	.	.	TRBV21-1	CASRATSEQYF	TGTGCCAGCAGGGCTACGAGCGAGCAGTACTTC
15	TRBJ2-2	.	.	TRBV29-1	CSVLLAERNTGELFF	TGCAGCGTCTTATTAGCGGAGCGAAACACCGGGGAGCTGTTTTTT
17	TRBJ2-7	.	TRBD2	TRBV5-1	CASSLGPRDYITYEQYF	TGCGCCAGCAGCTTGGGACCCCGGGACTACATAACCTACGAGCAGTACTTC
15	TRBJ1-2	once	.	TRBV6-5	CASSPYGGYNYGYTF	TGTGCCAGCAGTCCCTACGGGGGCTATAACTATGGCTACACCTTC
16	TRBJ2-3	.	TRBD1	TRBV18	CASSRTTGTGWYTQYF	TGTGCCAGCTCGCGTACCACTGGGACAGGCTGGTATACGCAGTATTTT
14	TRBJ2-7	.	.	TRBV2	CASSYRWSSYEQYF	TGTGCCAGCAGTTACAGGTGGAGCTCCTACGAGCAGTACTTC
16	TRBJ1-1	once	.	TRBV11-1	CASSSLGVGLNTEAFF	TGTGCCAGCAGCTCCCTAGGCGTCGGACTGAACACTGAAGCTTTCTTT
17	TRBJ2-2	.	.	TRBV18	CASSPESGSRNTGELFF	TGTGCCAGCTCACCAGAGTCGGGTTCGAGGAACACCGGGGAGCTGTTTTTT
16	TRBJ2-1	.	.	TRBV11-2	CASRRRSGGPYNEQFF	TGTGCCAGCAGGCGAAGATCCGGCGGTCCCTACAATGAGCAGTTCTTC
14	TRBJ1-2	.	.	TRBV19	CASSIAQGYGGYTF	TGTGCCAGTAGTATTGCCCAGGGGTACGGAGGCTACACCTTC
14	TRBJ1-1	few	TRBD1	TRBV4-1	CASSPRTGIAEAFF	TGCGCCAGCAGCCCTCGGACAGGAATCGCTGAAGCTTTCTTT
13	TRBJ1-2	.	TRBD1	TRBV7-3	CASSPTGDSGYTF	TGTGCCAGCAGCCCAACAGGGGATTCGGGCTACACCTTC
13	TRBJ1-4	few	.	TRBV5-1	CASSLDRGEKLFF	TGCGCCAGCAGCTTGGATAGGGGTGAAAAACTGTTTTTT
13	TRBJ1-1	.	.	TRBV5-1	CASSLGVNTEAFF	TGCGCCAGCAGCTTGGGGGTGAACACTGAAGCTTTCTTT
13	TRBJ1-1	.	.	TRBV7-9	CASSLAGYTEAFF	TGTGCCAGCAGCTTAGCAGGGTACACTGAAGCTTTCTTT
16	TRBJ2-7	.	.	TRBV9	CASSVAISGSFYGQYF	TGTGCCAGCAGCGTAGCTATAAGCGGAAGTTTTTACGGGCAGTACTTC